This entry lists 9 T cell receptor beta chains sequenced from one sample in a study of blood T cell repertoires in COVID-19 (TCRdb year 2020). Libraries came from the immunoSEQ multiplex PCR assay. TCRdb stores this immuneACCESS table with in-frame sequences only. Part of the clones is absent; in the studies checked, under half of the shortfall reflects unresolved V genes, and no reason is known for the rest. In all, the sample holds 250,000 to 300,000 clones, and around 83% of those were seen once. The top ten constitute approximately 5.4% of the sample. The sample consisted of peripheral blood. The origin of the receptors is a man older than 75 with acute or convalescent COVID-19.

The chain carries TRBV29-1 and TRBJ1-6; no clear D. V shed 4 bases and J shed 7 bases, with 11 bases lying between them. The germline gives CDR1 SQVTM, CDR2 ANQGSEA. The CDR3 is 13 residues long. The chain's CDR3 is CSVAAGENSPLHF. As DNA, the CDR3 is TGCAGCGTTGCAGCCGGGGAGAATTCACCCCTCCACTTT.

The chain has TRBV19 and TRBJ2-1; the match to TRBD2 covers 7 bases. This CDR3 has 14 residues. V dropped 4 bases and J dropped 5; count of bases not matched to a gene: 5. CDR1 LNHDA and CDR2 SQIVND come from the germline V gene (reference sequence). CDR3 sequence (DNA): TGTGCCAGTAGTAGCGGGAGAGATAACAATGAGCAGTTCTTC. This encodes CASSSGRDNNEQFF.

V gene TRBV18 combines with J gene TRBJ2-5; 15 nucleotides match TRBD2. There are 17 residues in the CDR3. Germline CDR1 KGHSH, CDR2 LQKENI. V gave up 0 bases and J gave up 5 bases; unmatched junction bases: 4. The CDR3 DNA sequence: TGTGCCAGCTCACCACCGGGACTAGCGGGAGGTTCGGAGACCCAGTACTTC. It specifies CASSPPGLAGGSETQYF.

The rearrangement joins TRBV5-1 to TRBJ1-2; TRBD1 is a possible D gene (5 bases). Trimming removed 0 bases at V and 6 bases at J, with 15 bases between. Germline V gene lookup returns CDR1 SGHRS and CDR2 YFSETQ. The CDR3 is 15 amino acids. Here the CDR3 DNA reads TGCGCCAGCAGCTTGGAAGTGAGCAGGGCCCATGGCTACACCTTC. This translates into CASSLEVSRAHGYTF.

The chain is built from TRBV5-1 and TRBJ2-2; maybe TRBD1 (5 bases). Germline V gene lookup returns CDR1 SGHRS and CDR2 YFSETQ. CDR3 length: 14 residues. V was trimmed by 1 base and J by 6 bases, leaving 10 bases between them. The CDR3 DNA sequence: TGCGCCAGCAGCTTGTCAGGGTATTCCGGGGAGCTGTTTTTT. Encoded protein: CASSLSGYSGELFF.

The chain joins TRBV28 to TRBJ2-4, with 7 bases matching TRBD1. Germline CDR1 is MDHEN and CDR2 is SYDVKM. The J segment lost 9 bases and the V segment lost 6 bases, leaving 14 bases of the junction unmatched. The CDR3 loop spans 15 amino acids. The CDR3 is CASSSRTGQTFIQYF. The DNA of the CDR3 is TGTGCCAGCAGCTCACGTACGGGACAGACGTTCATTCAGTACTTC.

Written as DNA, the CDR3 is TGTGCCAGCAGCCGACAGGGGGGAGTCTATGGCTACACCTTC. It specifies CASSRQGGVYGYTF. The chain employs TRBV28 and TRBJ1-2; 9 nucleotides line up with TRBD1. The V gene's germline CDR1 is MDHEN and CDR2 SYDVKM. This CDR3 spans 14 amino acids. Losses at the gene ends were 6 bases for V and 4 bases for J; bases not matched to a gene: 6.

The J gene is TRBJ2-3, the V gene TRBV15; 12 nucleotides align to TRBD2. The V gene's germline CDR1 is LNHNV and CDR2 YYDKDF (reference sequence). This CDR3 contains 17 residues. The junction had 7 bases not matched to a gene; V was cut back by 0 bases and J by 6 bases. The CDR3 is CATSRDKTSGGWDTQYF. The CDR3 DNA reads as TGTGCCACCAGCAGAGATAAGACTAGCGGGGGCTGGGATACGCAGTATTTT.

This chain connects TRBV6-6 to TRBJ2-6; unclear D gene. Between the trimmed V and J ends, which lost 2 bases and 1 base, there was a span of 9 bases. This CDR3 is 16 amino acids long. CDR1 is MNHNY, CDR2 SVGAGI, per germline (reference sequence). As DNA, the CDR3 is TGTGCCAGCAGTTACAATCGAGCGTCTGGGGCCAACGTCCTGACTTTC. Translating gives CASSYNRASGANVLTF.